A selection of T cell receptor beta chains follows, all from one sample in a study of OX40 agonist ivuxolimab in advanced cancers. The protocol was immunoSEQ multiplex PCR, while the TCRdb copy is restricted to in-frame clones and leaves out a portion. Of 90,000 to 100,000 clones listed, approximately 92% are singletons. The sequenced sample was CD4+ or CD8+ T cells sorted from blood, obtained in a trial of the OX40 agonist ivuxolimab. The receptors were gathered from an adult with an advanced solid tumor such as melanoma, head and neck, liver or kidney cancer. The CDR3 runs from the conserved cysteine through the conserved F or W. D genes are given only for firm matches.

J: TRBJ2-7; D: TRBD2; V: TRBV28; CDR3: CASSLLGGEGYEQYF; DNA: TGTGCCAGCAGTTTACTGGGGGGGGAGGGCTACGAGCAGTACTTC
J: TRBJ1-1; D: -; V: TRBV18; CDR3: CASSPDGGLNTEAFF; DNA: TGTGCCAGCTCACCAGATGGGGGTCTGAACACTGAAGCTTTCTTT
J: TRBJ2-3; D: -; V: TRBV5-4; CDR3: CASSLKGLNTDTQYF; DNA: TGTGCCAGCAGCTTGAAAGGGCTCAACACAGATACGCAGTATTTT
J: TRBJ2-5; D: TRBD2; V: TRBV5-1; CDR3: CASSGTSGVQETQYF; DNA: TGCGCCAGCAGCGGGACTAGCGGGGTCCAAGAGACCCAGTACTTC
J: TRBJ2-1; D: -; V: TRBV2; CDR3: CASSGGHFLSYNEQFF; DNA: TGTGCCAGCAGTGGTGGACACTTTCTCTCCTACAATGAGCAGTTCTTC
J: TRBJ2-3; D: -; V: TRBV6-5; CDR3: CASREGSTDTQYF; DNA: TGTGCCAGCAGGGAGGGAAGCACAGATACGCAGTATTTT
J: TRBJ2-6; D: -; V: TRBV29-1; CDR3: CSAWTSGANVLTF; DNA: TGCAGCGCCTGGACCTCTGGGGCCAACGTCCTGACTTTC
J: TRBJ1-1; D: -; V: TRBV9; CDR3: CASSAMNTEAFF; DNA: TGTGCCAGCAGCGCCATGAACACTGAAGCTTTCTTT
J: TRBJ1-3; D: -; V: TRBV7-3; CDR3: CASSKNRMNTIYF; DNA: TGTGCCAGCAGCAAAAATAGAATGAACACCATATATTTT
J: TRBJ2-1; D: TRBD1; V: TRBV6-5; CDR3: CASRVDRAYYNEQFF; DNA: TGTGCCAGCAGGGTAGACAGGGCCTACTACAATGAGCAGTTCTTC
J: TRBJ2-7; D: -; V: TRBV5-6; CDR3: CASSISVSYEQYF; DNA: TGTGCCAGCAGCATATCTGTGTCCTACGAGCAGTACTTC
J: TRBJ2-7; D: TRBD2; V: TRBV6-5; CDR3: CASSPGLAQYF; DNA: TGTGCCAGCAGCCCGGGACTAGCCCAGTACTTC
J: TRBJ2-3; D: -; V: TRBV6-5; CDR3: CASRSTTDTQYF; DNA: TGTGCCAGCAGGTCTACCACAGATACGCAGTATTTT
J: TRBJ2-1; D: TRBD2; V: TRBV13; CDR3: CASSFLREGPYNEQFF; DNA: TGTGCCAGCAGCTTTTTGCGGGAGGGCCCTTACAATGAGCAGTTCTTC
J: TRBJ2-7; D: -; V: TRBV19; CDR3: CASSIRLSYEQYF; DNA: TGTGCCAGTAGTATTCGTCTCTCCTACGAGCAGTACTTC
J: TRBJ2-7; D: -; V: TRBV5-8; CDR3: CASSPRFNEQYF; DNA: TGTGCCAGCAGCCCCCGGTTCAACGAGCAGTACTTC
J: TRBJ1-5; D: -; V: TRBV28; CDR3: CASSPSGATGPQHF; DNA: TGTGCCAGCAGTCCCTCGGGGGCCACTGGGCCCCAGCATTTT
J: TRBJ1-4; D: -; V: TRBV7-6; CDR3: CATSRLAPYKTNEKLFF; DNA: TGTGCCACGAGCCGGCTTGCCCCTTACAAGACTAATGAAAAACTGTTTTTT